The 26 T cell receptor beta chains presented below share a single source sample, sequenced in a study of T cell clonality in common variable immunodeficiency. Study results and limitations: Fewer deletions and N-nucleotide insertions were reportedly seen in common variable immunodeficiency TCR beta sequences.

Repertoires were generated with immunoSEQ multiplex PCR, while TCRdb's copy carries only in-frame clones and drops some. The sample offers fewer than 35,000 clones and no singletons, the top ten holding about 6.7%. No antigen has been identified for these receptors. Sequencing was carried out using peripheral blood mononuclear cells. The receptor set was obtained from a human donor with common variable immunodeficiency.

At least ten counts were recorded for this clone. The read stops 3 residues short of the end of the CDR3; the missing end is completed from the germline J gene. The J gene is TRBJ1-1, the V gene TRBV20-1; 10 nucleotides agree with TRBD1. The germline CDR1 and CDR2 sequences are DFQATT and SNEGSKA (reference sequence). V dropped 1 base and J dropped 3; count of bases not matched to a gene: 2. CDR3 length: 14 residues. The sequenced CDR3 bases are TGCAGTGCTAGAGGGACAGGGGGGCACACTGAA. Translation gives CSARGTGGHTE. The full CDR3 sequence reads CSARGTGGHTEAFF.

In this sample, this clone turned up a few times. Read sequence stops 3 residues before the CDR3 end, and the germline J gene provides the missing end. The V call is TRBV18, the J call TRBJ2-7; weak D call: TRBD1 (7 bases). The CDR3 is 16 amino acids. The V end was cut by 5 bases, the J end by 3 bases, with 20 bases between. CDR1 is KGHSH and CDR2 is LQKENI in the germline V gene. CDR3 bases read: TGTGCCAGCTCAATGGGCCGCGGGACAGCAAACTACGAG. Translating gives CASSMGRGTANYE. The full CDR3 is CASSMGRGTANYEQYF.

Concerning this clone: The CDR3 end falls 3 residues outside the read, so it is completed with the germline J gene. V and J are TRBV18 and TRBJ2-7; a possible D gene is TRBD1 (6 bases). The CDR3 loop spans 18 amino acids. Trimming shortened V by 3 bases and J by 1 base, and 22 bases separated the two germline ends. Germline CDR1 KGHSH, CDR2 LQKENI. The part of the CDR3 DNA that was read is TGTGCCAGCTCACCTCCCCCAGGGGCGCTTATAGGTTCCTACGAG. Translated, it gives CASSPPPGALIGSYE. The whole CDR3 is CASSPPPGALIGSYEQYF.

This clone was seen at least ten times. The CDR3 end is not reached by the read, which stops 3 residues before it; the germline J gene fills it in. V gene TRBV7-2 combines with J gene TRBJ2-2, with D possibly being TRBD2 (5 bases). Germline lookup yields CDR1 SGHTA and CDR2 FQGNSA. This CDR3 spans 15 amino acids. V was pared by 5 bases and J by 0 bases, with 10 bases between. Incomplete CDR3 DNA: TGTGCCAGCAGCCAGATAGCGACGAACACCGGGGAG. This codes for CASSQIATNTGE. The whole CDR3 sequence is CASSQIATNTGELFF.

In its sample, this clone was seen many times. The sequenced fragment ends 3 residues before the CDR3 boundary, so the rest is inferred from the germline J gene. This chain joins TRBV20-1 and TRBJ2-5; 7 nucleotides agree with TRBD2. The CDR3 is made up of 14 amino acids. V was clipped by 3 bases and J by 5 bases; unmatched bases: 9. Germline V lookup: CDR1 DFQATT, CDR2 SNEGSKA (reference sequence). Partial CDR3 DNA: TGCAGTGCTAGTGTGGCGGGGGACGGGGAGACC. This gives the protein CSASVAGDGET. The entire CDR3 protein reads CSASVAGDGETQYF.

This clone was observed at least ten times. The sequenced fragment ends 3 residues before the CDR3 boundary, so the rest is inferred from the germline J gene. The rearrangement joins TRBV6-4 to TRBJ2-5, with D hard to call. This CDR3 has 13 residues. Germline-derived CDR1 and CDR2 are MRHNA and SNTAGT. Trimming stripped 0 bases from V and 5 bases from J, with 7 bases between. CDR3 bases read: TGTGCCAGCAGTGACTCCCCCCAGGAGACC. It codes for CASSDSPQET. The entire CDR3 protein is CASSDSPQETQYF.

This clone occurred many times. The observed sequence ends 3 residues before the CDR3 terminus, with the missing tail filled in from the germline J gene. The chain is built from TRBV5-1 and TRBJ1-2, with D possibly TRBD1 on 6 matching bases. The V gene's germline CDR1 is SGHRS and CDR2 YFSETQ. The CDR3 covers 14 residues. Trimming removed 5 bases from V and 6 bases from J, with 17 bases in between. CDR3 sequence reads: CASSFTGKENGYTF. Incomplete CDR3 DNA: TGCGCCAGCAGTTTTACAGGGAAAGAGAATGGC.

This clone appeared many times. The sequenced CDR3 bases are TGTGCCAGCAGTGGAAGCGGGGGGGGCTACGAG. As protein: CASSGSGGGYE. In full, the CDR3 reads CASSGSGGGYEQYF. V is TRBV2 and J is TRBJ2-7; 10 nucleotides line up with TRBD2. The observed sequence ends 3 residues before the CDR3 terminus, with the missing tail filled in from the germline J gene. Trimming removed 4 bases from V and 3 bases from J; junction bases left unmatched: 3. The CDR3 contains 14 residues. Germline-derived CDR1 and CDR2 are SNHLY and FYNNEI. The entire variable domain, with the rest obtained from reference TRBV2 and TRBJ2-7, is as follows: EPEVTQTPSHQVTQMGQEVILRCVPISNHLYFYWYRQILGQKVEFLVSFYNNEISEKSEIFDDQFSVERPDGSNFTLKIRSTKLEDSAMYFCASSGSGGGYEQYFGPGTRLTVT.

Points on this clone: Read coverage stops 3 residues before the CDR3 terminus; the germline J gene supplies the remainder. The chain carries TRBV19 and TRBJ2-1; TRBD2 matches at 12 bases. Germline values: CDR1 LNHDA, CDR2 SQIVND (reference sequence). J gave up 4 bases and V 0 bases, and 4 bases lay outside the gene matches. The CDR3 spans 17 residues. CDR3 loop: CASSIDRTSGAYNEQFF. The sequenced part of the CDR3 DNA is TGTGCCAGTAGTATAGATCGGACTAGCGGGGCTTACAATGAG. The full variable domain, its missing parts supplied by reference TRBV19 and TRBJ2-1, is DGGITQSPKYLFRKEGQNVTLSCEQNLNHDAMYWYRQDPGQGLRLIYYSQIVNDFQKGDIAEGYSVSREKKESFPLTVTSAQKNPTAFYLCASSIDRTSGAYNEQFFGPGTRLTVL.

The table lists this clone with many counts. The chain's CDR3 is CASSPPSGGEQYF. The CDR3 bases that were read are TGTGCCAGCTCACCTCCCTCAGGGGGCGAG. This chain uses TRBV18 with TRBJ2-7, with 7 bases identical to TRBD1. The read terminates 3 residues before the CDR3 end, so the remaining end is supplied by the germline J gene. CDR3 length: 13 residues. CDR1 and CDR2 from the germline V gene are KGHSH and LQKENI. V lost 3 bases to trimming and J lost 6 bases; unmatched junction nucleotides: 5.

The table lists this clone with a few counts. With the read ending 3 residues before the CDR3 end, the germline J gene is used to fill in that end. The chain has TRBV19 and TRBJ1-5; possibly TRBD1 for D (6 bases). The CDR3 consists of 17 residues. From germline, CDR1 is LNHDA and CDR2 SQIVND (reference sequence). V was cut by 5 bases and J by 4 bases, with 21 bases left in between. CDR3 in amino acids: CASSVTRQALANQPQHF. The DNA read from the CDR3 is TGTGCCAGTAGTGTGACCAGACAGGCCCTGGCTAATCAGCCC.

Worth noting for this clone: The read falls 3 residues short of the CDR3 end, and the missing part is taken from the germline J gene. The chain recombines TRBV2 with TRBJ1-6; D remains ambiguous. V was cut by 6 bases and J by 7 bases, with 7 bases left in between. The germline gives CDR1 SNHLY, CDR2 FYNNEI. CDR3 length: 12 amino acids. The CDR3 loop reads CASRPENSPLHF. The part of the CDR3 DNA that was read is TGTGCCAGCAGGCCAGAGAATTCACCC.

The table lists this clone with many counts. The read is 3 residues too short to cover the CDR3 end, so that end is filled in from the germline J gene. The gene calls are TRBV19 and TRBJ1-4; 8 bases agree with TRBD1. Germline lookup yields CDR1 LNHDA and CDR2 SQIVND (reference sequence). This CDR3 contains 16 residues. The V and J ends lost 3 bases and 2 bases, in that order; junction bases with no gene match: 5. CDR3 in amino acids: CASSISRTGTNEKLFF. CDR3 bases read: TGTGCCAGTAGTATCTCTCGGACAGGGACTAATGAAAAA.

CDR3 amino acids: CASSEEGGQGNYGYTF. CDR3 DNA, as far as it was read: TGTGCCAGCAGTGAAGAAGGGGGACAGGGCAACTATGGC. V is TRBV6-1 and J is TRBJ1-2; 9 nucleotides match TRBD1. The read stops 3 residues short of the end of the CDR3; the missing end is completed from the germline J gene. V dropped 1 base and J dropped 2; count of bases not matched to a gene: 5. The CDR3 is 16 amino acids. Per germline, CDR1 MNHNS and CDR2 SASEGT.

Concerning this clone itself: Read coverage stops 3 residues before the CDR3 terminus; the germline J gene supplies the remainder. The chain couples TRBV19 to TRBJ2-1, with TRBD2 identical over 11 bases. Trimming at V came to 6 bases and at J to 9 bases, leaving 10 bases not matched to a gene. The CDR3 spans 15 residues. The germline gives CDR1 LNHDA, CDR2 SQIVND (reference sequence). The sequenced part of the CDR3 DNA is TGTGCCAGTAGGCGACTAGCGGGGTTAGAGGGTGAG. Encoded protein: CASRRLAGLEGE. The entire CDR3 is CASRRLAGLEGEQFF.

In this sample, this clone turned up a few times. CDR3 amino acids: CASSPDREVGYTF. CDR3 bases read: TGTGCCAGCTCACCAGACAGAGAGGTTGGC. The V and J genes are TRBV18 and TRBJ1-2; D might be TRBD1 (5 bases). The read gets to within 3 residues of the CDR3 end, and the germline J gene fills in the rest. The V gene lost 2 bases and the J gene lost 7 bases, with 11 bases spanning the gap. CDR1 is KGHSH, CDR2 LQKENI, per germline. This CDR3 is 13 amino acids long.

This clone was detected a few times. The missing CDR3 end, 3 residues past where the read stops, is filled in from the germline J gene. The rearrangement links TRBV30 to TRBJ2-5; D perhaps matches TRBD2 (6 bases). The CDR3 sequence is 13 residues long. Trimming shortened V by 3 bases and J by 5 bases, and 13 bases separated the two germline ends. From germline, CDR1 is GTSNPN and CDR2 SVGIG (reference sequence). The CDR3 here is CAWSRGSVETQYF. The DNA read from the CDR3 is TGTGCCTGGAGCCGGGGGTCTGTGGAGACC.

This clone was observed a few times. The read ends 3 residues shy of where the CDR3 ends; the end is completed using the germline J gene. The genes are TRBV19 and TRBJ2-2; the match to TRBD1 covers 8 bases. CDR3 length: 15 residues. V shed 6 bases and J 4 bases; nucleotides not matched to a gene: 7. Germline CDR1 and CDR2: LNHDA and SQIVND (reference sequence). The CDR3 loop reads CASRSGTGGTGELFF. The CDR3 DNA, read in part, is TGTGCCAGTAGGTCAGGGACAGGCGGCACCGGGGAG.

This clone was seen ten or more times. The part of the CDR3 DNA that was read is TGTGCCGTACAGGGGGTGACGAACTATGGC. Its protein is CAVQGVTNYG. The CDR3 as a whole reads CAVQGVTNYGYTF. The chain uses TRBV10-3 and TRBJ1-2; the match to TRBD1 covers 8 bases. From the germline J gene comes the end of the CDR3, since the read stops 3 residues before it. V was clipped by 11 bases and J by 2 bases; unmatched bases: 7. CDR1 is ENHRY, CDR2 SYGVKD, per germline. The CDR3 loop spans 13 amino acids.

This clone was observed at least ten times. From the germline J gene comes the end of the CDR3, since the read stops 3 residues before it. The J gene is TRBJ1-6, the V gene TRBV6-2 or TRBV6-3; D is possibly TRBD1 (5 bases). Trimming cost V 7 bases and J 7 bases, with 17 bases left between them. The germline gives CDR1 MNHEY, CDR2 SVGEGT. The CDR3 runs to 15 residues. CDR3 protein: CASTERGSTNSPLHF. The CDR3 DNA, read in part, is TGTGCCAGCACCGAGAGGGGCTCCACGAATTCACCC.

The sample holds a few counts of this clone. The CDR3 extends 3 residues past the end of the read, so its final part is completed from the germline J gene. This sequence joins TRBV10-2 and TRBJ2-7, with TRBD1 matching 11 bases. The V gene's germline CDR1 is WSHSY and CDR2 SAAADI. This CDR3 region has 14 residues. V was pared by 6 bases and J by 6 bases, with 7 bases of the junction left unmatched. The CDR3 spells CASSPAGTGGEQYF. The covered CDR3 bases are TGCGCCAGCAGCCCCGCTGGGACAGGGGGCGAG.

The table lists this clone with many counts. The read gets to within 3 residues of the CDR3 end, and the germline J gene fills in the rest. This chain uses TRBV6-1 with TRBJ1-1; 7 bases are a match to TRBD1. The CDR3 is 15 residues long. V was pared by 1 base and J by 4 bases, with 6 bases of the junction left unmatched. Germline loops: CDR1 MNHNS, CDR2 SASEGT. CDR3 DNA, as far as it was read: TGTGCCAGCAGTGAAGGGGACAGTCCCTCCACTGAA. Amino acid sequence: CASSEGDSPSTE. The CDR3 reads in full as CASSEGDSPSTEAFF.

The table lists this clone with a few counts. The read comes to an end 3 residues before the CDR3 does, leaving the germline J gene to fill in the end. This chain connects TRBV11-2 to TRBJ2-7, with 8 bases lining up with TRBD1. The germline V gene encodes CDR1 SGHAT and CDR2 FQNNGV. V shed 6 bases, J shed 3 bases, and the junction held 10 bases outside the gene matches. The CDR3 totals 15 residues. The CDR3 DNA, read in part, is TGTGCCAGCAGGTCACAGGGGGTGAGTGTCTACGAG. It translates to CASRSQGVSVYE. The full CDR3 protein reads CASRSQGVSVYEQYF.

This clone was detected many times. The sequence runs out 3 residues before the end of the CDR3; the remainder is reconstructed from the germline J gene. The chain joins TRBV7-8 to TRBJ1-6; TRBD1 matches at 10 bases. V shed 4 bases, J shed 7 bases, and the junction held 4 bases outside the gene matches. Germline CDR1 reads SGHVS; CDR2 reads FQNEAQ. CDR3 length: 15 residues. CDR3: CASSSGQGLNSPLHF. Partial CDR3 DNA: TGTGCCAGCAGCTCGGGACAGGGGCTCAATTCACCC.

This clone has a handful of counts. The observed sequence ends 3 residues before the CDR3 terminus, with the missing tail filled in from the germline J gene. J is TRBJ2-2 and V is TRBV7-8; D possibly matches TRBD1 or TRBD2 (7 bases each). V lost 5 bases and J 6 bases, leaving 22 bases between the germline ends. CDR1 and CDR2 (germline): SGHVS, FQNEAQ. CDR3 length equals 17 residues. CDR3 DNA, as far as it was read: TGTGCCAGCAGCACGATGGGGGGCAGCGGGACAGCCGGGGAG. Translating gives CASSTMGGSGTAGE. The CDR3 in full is CASSTMGGSGTAGELFF. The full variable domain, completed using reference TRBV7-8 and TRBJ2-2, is GAGVSQSPRYKVAKRGQDVALRCDPISGHVSLFWYQQALGQGPEFLTYFQNEAQLDKSGLPSDRFFAERPEGSVSTLKIQRTQQEDSAVYLCASSTMGGSGTAGELFFGEGSRLTVL.

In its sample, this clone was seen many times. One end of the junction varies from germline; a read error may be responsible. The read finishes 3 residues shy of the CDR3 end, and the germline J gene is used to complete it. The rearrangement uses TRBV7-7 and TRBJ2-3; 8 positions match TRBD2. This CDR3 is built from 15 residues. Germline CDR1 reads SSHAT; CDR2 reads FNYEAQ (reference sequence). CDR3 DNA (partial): TGTGCTAGCAGCTTAGGACTAGCTAGCACAGATACG. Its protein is CASSLGLASTDT. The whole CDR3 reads CASSLGLASTDTQYF.